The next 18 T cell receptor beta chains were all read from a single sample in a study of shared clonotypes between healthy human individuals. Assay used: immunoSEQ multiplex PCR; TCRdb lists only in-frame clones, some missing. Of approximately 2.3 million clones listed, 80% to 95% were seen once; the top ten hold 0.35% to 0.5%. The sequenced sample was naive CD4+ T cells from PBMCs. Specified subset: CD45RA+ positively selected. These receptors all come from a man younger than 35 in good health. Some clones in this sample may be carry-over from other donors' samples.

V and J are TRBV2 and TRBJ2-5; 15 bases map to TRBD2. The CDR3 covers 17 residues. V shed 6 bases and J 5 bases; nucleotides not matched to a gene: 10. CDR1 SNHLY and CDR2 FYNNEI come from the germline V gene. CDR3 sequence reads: CASSAGTSGRQVETQYF. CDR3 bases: TGTGCCAGCAGCGCCGGGACTAGCGGGAGGCAGGTGGAGACCCAGTACTTC.

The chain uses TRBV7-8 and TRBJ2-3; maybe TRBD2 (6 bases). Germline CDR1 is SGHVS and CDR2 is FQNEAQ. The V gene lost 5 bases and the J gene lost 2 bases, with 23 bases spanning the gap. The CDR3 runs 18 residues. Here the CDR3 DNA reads TGTGCCAGCAGCCCAAGGGGAGGCCGCCCGACCCTCACAGATACGCAGTATTTT. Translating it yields CASSPRGGRPTLTDTQYF. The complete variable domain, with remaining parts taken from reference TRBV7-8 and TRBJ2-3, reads GAGVSQSPRYKVAKRGQDVALRCDPISGHVSLFWYQQALGQGPEFLTYFQNEAQLDKSGLPSDRFFAERPEGSVSTLKIQRTQQEDSAVYLCASSPRGGRPTLTDTQYFGPGTRLTVL.

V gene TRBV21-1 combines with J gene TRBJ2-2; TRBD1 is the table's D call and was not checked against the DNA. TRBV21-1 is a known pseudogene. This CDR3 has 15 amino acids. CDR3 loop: CASSRETDYTGELFF. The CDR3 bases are TGTGCCAGCAGCAGAGAGACAGACTACACCGGGGAGCTGTTTTTT.

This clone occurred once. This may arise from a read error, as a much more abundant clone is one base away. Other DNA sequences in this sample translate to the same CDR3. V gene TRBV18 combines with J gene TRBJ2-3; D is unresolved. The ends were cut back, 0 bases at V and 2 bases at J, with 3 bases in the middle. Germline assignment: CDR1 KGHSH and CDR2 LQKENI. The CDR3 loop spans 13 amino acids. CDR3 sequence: CASSPPTTDTQYF. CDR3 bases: TGTGCCAGCTCACCACCGACCACAGATACGCAGTATTTT.

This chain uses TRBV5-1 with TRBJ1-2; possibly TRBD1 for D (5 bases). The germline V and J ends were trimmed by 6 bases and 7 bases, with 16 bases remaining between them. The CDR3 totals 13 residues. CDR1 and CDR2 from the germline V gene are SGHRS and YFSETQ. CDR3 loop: CASTSGPLVGYTF. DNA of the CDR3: TGCGCCAGCACTTCAGGGCCCCTGGTTGGCTACACCTTC.

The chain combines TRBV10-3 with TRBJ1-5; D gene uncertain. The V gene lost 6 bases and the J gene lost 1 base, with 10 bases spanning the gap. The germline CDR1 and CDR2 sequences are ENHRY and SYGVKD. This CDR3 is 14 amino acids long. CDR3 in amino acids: CAISGSGSNQPQHF. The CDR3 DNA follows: TGTGCCATCAGCGGTAGCGGAAGCAATCAGCCCCAGCATTTT.

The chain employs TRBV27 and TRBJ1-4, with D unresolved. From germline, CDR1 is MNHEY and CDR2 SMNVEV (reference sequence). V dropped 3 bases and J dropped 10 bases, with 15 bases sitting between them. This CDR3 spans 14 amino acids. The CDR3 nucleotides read TGTGCCAGCAGTTTCCTGGAGCCTCCCCGAAAACTGTTTTTT. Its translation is CASSFLEPPRKLFF.

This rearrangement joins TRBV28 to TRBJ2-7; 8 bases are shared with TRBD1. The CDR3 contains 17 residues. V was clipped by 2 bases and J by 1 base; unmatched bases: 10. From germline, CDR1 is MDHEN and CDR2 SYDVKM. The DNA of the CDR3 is TGTGCCAGCAGTTTACCAGGGGGCGGGTCGTCTTCCTACGAGCAGTACTTC. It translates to CASSLPGGGSSSYEQYF.

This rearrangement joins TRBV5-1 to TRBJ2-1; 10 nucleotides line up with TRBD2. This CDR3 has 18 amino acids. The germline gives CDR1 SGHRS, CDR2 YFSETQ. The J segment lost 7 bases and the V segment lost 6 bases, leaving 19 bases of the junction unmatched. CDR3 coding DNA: TGCGCCAGCATACCTCGAGTAGCGGGAGGTAAGGGAGAGAATGAGCAGTTCTTC. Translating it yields CASIPRVAGGKGENEQFF.

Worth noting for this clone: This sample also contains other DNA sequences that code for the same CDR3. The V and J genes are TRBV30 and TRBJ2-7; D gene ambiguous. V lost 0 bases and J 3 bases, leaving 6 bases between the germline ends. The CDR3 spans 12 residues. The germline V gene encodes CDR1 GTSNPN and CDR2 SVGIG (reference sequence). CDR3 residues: CAWSVRSYEQYF. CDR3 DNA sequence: TGTGCCTGGAGTGTACGTAGCTACGAGCAGTACTTC. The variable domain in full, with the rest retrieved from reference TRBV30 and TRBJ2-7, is SQTIHQWPATLVQPVGSPLSLECTVEGTSNPNLYWYRQAAGRGLQLLFYSVGIGQISSEVPQNLSASRPQDRQFILSSKKLLLSDSGFYLCAWSVRSYEQYFGPGTRLTVT.

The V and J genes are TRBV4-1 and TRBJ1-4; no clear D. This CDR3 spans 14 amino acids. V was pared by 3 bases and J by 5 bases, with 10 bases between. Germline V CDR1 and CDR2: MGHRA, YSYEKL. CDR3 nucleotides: TGCGCCAGCAGCCAGGGCACAGTGAATGAAAAACTGTTTTTT. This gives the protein CASSQGTVNEKLFF.

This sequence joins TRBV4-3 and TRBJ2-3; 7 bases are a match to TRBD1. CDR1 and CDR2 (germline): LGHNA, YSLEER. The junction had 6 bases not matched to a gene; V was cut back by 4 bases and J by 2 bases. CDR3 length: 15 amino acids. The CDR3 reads CASSLGQGDTDTQYF. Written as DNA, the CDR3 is TGCGCCAGCAGCCTAGGTCAGGGGGACACAGATACGCAGTATTTT.

CDR3 amino acids: CASSASSSREAFF. DNA of the CDR3: TGTGCCAGCTCCGCGTCCTCATCTCGTGAAGCTTTCTTT. This chain uses TRBV18 with TRBJ1-1; no clear D gene. Germline V gene lookup returns CDR1 KGHSH and CDR2 LQKENI. This CDR3 has 13 amino acids. The ends were cut back, 6 bases at V and 7 bases at J, with 15 bases in the middle.

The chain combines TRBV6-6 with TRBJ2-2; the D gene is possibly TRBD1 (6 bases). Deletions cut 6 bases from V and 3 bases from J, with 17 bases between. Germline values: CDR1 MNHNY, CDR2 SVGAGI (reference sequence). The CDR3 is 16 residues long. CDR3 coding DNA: TGTGCCAGCAGGGCTACAGGGCTGGGGGACACCGGGGAGCTGTTTTTT. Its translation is CASRATGLGDTGELFF.

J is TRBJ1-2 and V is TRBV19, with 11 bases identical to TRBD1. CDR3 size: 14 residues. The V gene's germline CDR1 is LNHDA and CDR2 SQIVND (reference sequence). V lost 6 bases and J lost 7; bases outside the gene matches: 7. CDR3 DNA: TGTGCCAGTAGCTTCGGACAGGGGGCGGCTGGCTACACCTTC. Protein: CASSFGQGAAGYTF.

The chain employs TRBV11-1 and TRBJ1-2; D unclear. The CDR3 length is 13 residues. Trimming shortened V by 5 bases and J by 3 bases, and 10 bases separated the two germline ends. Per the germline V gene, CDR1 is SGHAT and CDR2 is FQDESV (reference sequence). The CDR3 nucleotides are TGTGCCAGCAGCGCCCAGAACGACTATGGCTACACCTTC. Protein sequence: CASSAQNDYGYTF.

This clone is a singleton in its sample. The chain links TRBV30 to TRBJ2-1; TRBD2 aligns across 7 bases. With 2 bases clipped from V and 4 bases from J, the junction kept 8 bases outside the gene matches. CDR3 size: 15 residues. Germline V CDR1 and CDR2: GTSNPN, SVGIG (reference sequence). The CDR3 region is CAWSQSSGRYNEQFF. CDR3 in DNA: TGTGCCTGGAGTCAATCTAGCGGCAGATACAATGAGCAGTTCTTC.

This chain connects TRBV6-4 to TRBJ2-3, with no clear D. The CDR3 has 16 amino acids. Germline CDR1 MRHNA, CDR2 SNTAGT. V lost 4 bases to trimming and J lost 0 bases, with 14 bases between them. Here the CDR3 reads CASSVEGGSSTDTQYF. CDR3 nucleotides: TGTGCCAGCAGTGTAGAAGGCGGAAGTAGCACAGATACGCAGTATTTT.